This TCR beta chain was captured in a study of T cells after posttransplantation cyclophosphamide. This table comes from immunoSEQ multiplex PCR, and its TCRdb copy is limited to in-frame clones, with some not included. The record shows tens of thousands of clones for this sample, with no singletons present. This clone was detected many times. The V gene's germline CDR1 is SGHAT and CDR2 FQNNGV. V was cut by 6 bases and J by 3 bases, with 12 bases left in between. This CDR3 has 13 residues. Sequenced: PBMCs. The sequence was collected from a man aged 35 to 55 in good health, CMV-negative, and a related stem cell transplant donor. This rearrangement joins TRBV11-2 to TRBJ2-7, with D possibly being TRBD1 (6 bases). The CDR3: CASSRTEYYEQYV. CDR3 in DNA: TGTGCCAGCAGTAGGACAGAATACTACGAGCAGTACGTC.